Listed here are 7 T cell receptor beta chains from one sample, sequenced in a study of cytomegalovirus exposure and HLA in healthy donors (dated by TCRdb to the late 2010s). The library was prepared using the immunoSEQ multiplex PCR assay. TCRdb mirrors the immuneACCESS table, restricted to in-frame sequences. Some clones are absent from its copies; in checked studies, under half trace to an unresolved V gene, and the reason for the others is unknown. The sample profile shows approximately 110,000 clones; 86% of them were found once. The ten largest clones capture approximately 4% of the sample. Sequencing was done on a sample of PBMCs. These receptors came from a woman under 30 in good health and CMV-seropositive.

J is TRBJ2-3 and V is TRBV12-5, with TRBD1 as a possible D gene (5 bases). V lost 6 bases and J 1 base, leaving 5 bases between the germline ends. The germline V gene has CDR1 LGHNT and CDR2 FRNRAP. The CDR3 contains 12 residues. CDR3 residues: CASGQGTDTQYF. The DNA of the CDR3 is TGTGCTAGTGGACAGGGCACAGATACGCAGTATTTT.

This chain connects TRBV28 to TRBJ2-7, with D possibly TRBD1 on 6 matching bases. Germline V gene lookup returns CDR1 MDHEN and CDR2 SYDVKM. The CDR3 covers 12 residues. V was pared by 5 bases and J by 2 bases, with 7 bases between. This CDR3 reads CASSRTAYEQYF. Written as DNA, the CDR3 is TGTGCCAGCAGTAGGACAGCCTACGAGCAGTACTTC.

This chain uses TRBV6-9 with TRBJ1-1; no clear D. The CDR3 is 17 amino acids. Germline CDR1 MNHGY, CDR2 SVAAGI. V gave up 4 bases and J gave up 1 base, with 19 bases separating them. The CDR3 loop reads CASSSSPYSTKNTEAFF. The CDR3 region has the DNA TGTGCCAGCAGTTCTAGCCCATACTCAACGAAGAACACTGAAGCTTTCTTT.

This chain connects TRBV7-8 to TRBJ2-2, with TRBD1 identical over 9 bases. The J segment lost 3 bases and the V segment lost 2 bases, leaving 1 base of the junction unmatched. Germline CDR1 is SGHVS and CDR2 is FQNEAQ. This CDR3 is 15 amino acids long. The CDR3 spells CASSLTGGHTGELFF. The CDR3 region has the DNA TGTGCCAGCAGCTTAACAGGGGGCCACACCGGGGAGCTGTTTTTT.

V and J are TRBV11-3 and TRBJ2-7; 10 positions match TRBD1. CDR3 length: 14 residues. V dropped 1 base and J dropped 4; count of bases not matched to a gene: 1. Looked up from germline, CDR1 is SGHNT and CDR2 is YENEEA. Here the CDR3 reads CASSLGTGGYEQYF. CDR3 nucleotides: TGTGCCAGCAGCTTAGGGACAGGGGGGTACGAGCAGTACTTC.

The chain is built from TRBV25-1 and TRBJ1-1; D may be TRBD1 (5 bases). CDR3 size: 13 residues. V lost 1 base, J lost 4 bases, and 7 bases lay in between. The germline gives CDR1 MGHDK, CDR2 SYGVNS. CDR3 nucleotides: TGTGCCAGCAGTGAATGGGGGGGCACTGAAGCTTTCTTT. Translating gives CASSEWGGTEAFF. The full variable domain, its missing parts supplied by reference TRBV25-1 and TRBJ1-1, is EADIYQTPRYLVIGTGKKITLECSQTMGHDKMYWYQQDPGMELHLIHYSYGVNSTEKGDLSSESTVSRIRTEHFPLTLESARPSHTSQYLCASSEWGGTEAFFGQGTRLTVV.

The chain combines TRBV5-6 with TRBJ2-7; 7 bases are shared with TRBD1. Germline trimming cut 4 bases from V and 2 bases from J; bases unmatched to any gene: 3. This CDR3 is 13 amino acids long. Germline lookup yields CDR1 SGHDT and CDR2 YYEEEE. CDR3 sequence (DNA): TGTGCCAGCAGCACCGGGACAGCCTACGAGCAGTACTTC. Protein product: CASSTGTAYEQYF.